One and the same sample provided the 16 T cell receptor beta chains below, sequenced in a study of T cell changes during pregnancy in multiple sclerosis. Sequenced by immunoSEQ multiplex PCR; TCRdb stores in-frame clones only, minus some. Seen here are some 41,000 clones, about nine tenths observed once, and the top ten hold less than 12%. Material: CD8+ T cells from peripheral blood mononuclear cells, obtained in the first trimester of pregnancy. Receptors originate from a female donor with multiple sclerosis, enrolled in a pregnancy study.

The chain links TRBV25-1 to TRBJ2-7, with D possibly being TRBD2 (5 bases). CDR3 size: 13 residues. V shed 4 bases and J shed 2 bases, with 9 bases lying between them. Germline values: CDR1 MGHDK, CDR2 SYGVNS. Here the CDR3 DNA reads TGTGCCAGCAGTGGTCTAGCCGCCTACGAGCAGTACTTC. Its translation: CASSGLAAYEQYF.

This clone was recorded once. The V call is TRBV21-1, the J call TRBJ1-1. TRBV21-1 is a pseudogene locus. This CDR3 contains 13 residues. CDR3 sequence reads: CASISPEDTEAFF. In nucleotides, the CDR3 is TGTGCCAGCATCAGCCCCGAGGACACTGAAGCTTTCTTT.

The chain combines TRBV6-4 with TRBJ1-1, with 12 bases lining up with TRBD1. Germline lookup yields CDR1 MRHNA and CDR2 SNTAGT. The CDR3 loop spans 14 amino acids. J was trimmed by 7 bases and V by 7 bases; bases with no gene match: 7. The CDR3 coding sequence is TGTGCCAGCACCGCGGGACAGGGGGCAAGTGAAGCTTTCTTT. Translated: CASTAGQGASEAFF.

The chain has TRBV5-4 and TRBJ2-1; 9 bases align to TRBD1. V was clipped by 3 bases and J by 5 bases; unmatched bases: 6. The CDR3 has 15 residues. Germline V lookup: CDR1 SGHNT, CDR2 YYREEE (reference sequence). CDR3 DNA sequence: TGTGCCAGCAGCTCCGCGGGACAGGGTCACAATGAGCAGTTCTTC. This sequence encodes CASSSAGQGHNEQFF.

This sequence joins TRBV7-3 and TRBJ2-3; 13 bases agree with TRBD2. The CDR3 totals 16 residues. CDR1 is SGHTA, CDR2 FQGTGA, per germline. With V trimmed by 5 bases and J by 7 bases, 9 bases remained unmatched. The CDR3 coding sequence is TGTGCCAGCAGCACAGAGACTAGCGGGGGGTTGTATACGCAGTATTTT. Its protein product is CASSTETSGGLYTQYF.

V usage is TRBV4-1 and J usage is TRBJ1-6; D is undetermined. CDR3 size: 16 residues. Trimming took 0 bases from V and 4 from J, leaving 10 bases between them. Germline V gene data show CDR1 as MGHRA and CDR2 as YSYEKL. CDR3 amino acids: CASSQDFTAYNSPLHF. CDR3 DNA: TGCGCCAGCAGCCAAGATTTCACAGCTTATAATTCACCCCTCCACTTT.

The genes are TRBV19 and TRBJ1-6; TRBD1 might be the D (5 bases). The CDR3 sequence is 16 residues long. The V gene lost 0 bases and the J gene lost 6 bases, with 12 bases spanning the gap. Germline V lookup: CDR1 LNHDA, CDR2 SQIVND (reference sequence). CDR3: CASSIDQGTGNSPLHF. The CDR3 nucleotides are TGTGCCAGTAGTATAGATCAGGGAACAGGTAATTCACCCCTCCACTTT.

The chain couples TRBV4-1 to TRBJ1-1; possibly TRBD1 for D (5 bases). The length of the CDR3 is 15 residues. In germline, CDR1 is MGHRA, CDR2 YSYEKL. The V and J ends lost 0 bases and 4 bases respectively, with 12 bases between them. The CDR3 sequence: CASSQDSGVLTEAFF. Written as DNA, the CDR3 is TGCGCCAGCAGCCAAGATTCGGGGGTTCTCACTGAAGCTTTCTTT.

The J gene is TRBJ2-3, the V gene TRBV2, with 8 bases aligning to TRBD1. Per the germline V gene, CDR1 is SNHLY and CDR2 is FYNNEI. The CDR3 length is 14 residues. The V segment lost 3 bases and the J segment 4 bases; nucleotides outside the gene matches: 3. The CDR3 protein is CASSDRGPSDTQYF. CDR3 in DNA: TGTGCCAGCAGTGACAGGGGGCCTTCAGATACGCAGTATTTT.

This clone occurred a few times. In nucleotides, the CDR3 is TGTGCCAGTAGCCGACAGGGGGCGAACACTGAAGCTTTCTTT. Protein sequence: CASSRQGANTEAFF. V and J are TRBV19 and TRBJ1-1; 10 bases are shared with TRBD1. With 6 bases clipped from V and 1 base from J, the junction kept 2 bases outside the gene matches. CDR3 length: 14 amino acids. Germline V CDR1 and CDR2: LNHDA, SQIVND (reference sequence).

The table lists this clone with a few counts. The chain couples TRBV2 to TRBJ2-7; D unresolved. From germline, CDR1 is SNHLY and CDR2 FYNNEI. This CDR3 spans 13 amino acids. V was clipped by 0 bases and J by 2 bases, with 5 bases between them. In nucleotides, the CDR3 is TGTGCCAGCAGTGAAGCGTATCCCTACGAGCAGTACTTC. Residues: CASSEAYPYEQYF. The whole variable domain, filled in from reference TRBV2 and TRBJ2-7, reads EPEVTQTPSHQVTQMGQEVILRCVPISNHLYFYWYRQILGQKVEFLVSFYNNEISEKSEIFDDQFSVERPDGSNFTLKIRSTKLEDSAMYFCASSEAYPYEQYFGPGTRLTVT.

The chain joins TRBV30 to TRBJ1-2; TRBD1 aligns across 9 bases. This CDR3 has 17 residues. J lost 6 bases, V lost 5 bases, and 19 bases had no gene match. CDR1 and CDR2 (germline): GTSNPN, SVGIG (reference sequence). The CDR3, as DNA: TGTGCCTGGGAGACGGGACAGGGAGTCTCCAGCACCGATGGCTACACCTTC. It yields the protein CAWETGQGVSSTDGYTF.

The V gene is TRBV27, the J gene TRBJ2-7; D may be TRBD2 (6 bases). Germline V gene sequence: CDR1 MNHEY, CDR2 SMNVEV (reference sequence). The CDR3 runs to 13 residues. V gave up 2 bases and J gave up 7 bases, with 12 bases separating them. CDR3 nucleotide sequence: TGTGCCAGCAGTTTAGAGGGCGCGGGAGAGCAGTACTTC. It is translated as CASSLEGAGEQYF.

V gene TRBV28 combines with J gene TRBJ2-4; weak D call: TRBD2 (5 bases). CDR1 MDHEN and CDR2 SYDVKM come from the germline V gene. The CDR3 runs 14 residues. The ends were cut back, 5 bases at V and 0 bases at J, with 8 bases in the middle. In nucleotides, the CDR3 is TGTGCCAGCAGTCAACTAGGAGCCAAAAACATTCAGTACTTC. Translating gives CASSQLGAKNIQYF.

V is TRBV5-1 and J is TRBJ2-7; 7 nucleotides agree with TRBD2. With V trimmed by 0 bases and J by 6 bases, 0 bases remained unmatched. Germline values: CDR1 SGHRS, CDR2 YFSETQ. This CDR3 comprises 12 residues. Written as DNA, the CDR3 is TGCGCCAGCAGCTTGGGGGGGGGCGAGCAGTACTTC. Translating it yields CASSLGGGEQYF.

J is TRBJ2-3 and V is TRBV19; 7 bases line up with TRBD1. V lost 7 bases, J lost 4 bases, and 11 bases stayed unmatched. CDR3 length: 15 amino acids. Germline CDR1 LNHDA, CDR2 SQIVND (reference sequence). This CDR3 reads CASTPDRDLSDTQYF. The CDR3, as DNA: TGTGCCAGTACCCCTGACAGGGACCTTTCAGATACGCAGTATTTT.